Listed here is a single T cell receptor (beta chain). Here immunoSEQ multiplex PCR was the method, and the copy in TCRdb shows in-frame clones only, minus some. Of approximately 150,000 clones in the sample, about 90% are singletons; the top ten hold around 6.9%. The entry originates in a study of control samples from healthy donors and cancer patients. The CDR3 runs to 17 residues. The germline V gene encodes CDR1 LGHDT and CDR2 YNNKEL (reference sequence). The V end was cut by 1 base, the J end by 0 bases, with 10 bases between. Source material: PBMCs. The genes are TRBV3-1 (or the pseudogene TRBV3-2) and TRBJ2-6, with D perhaps TRBD2 (5 bases). This clonotype originated in a man in his fifties with head and neck cancer. This CDR3 is CASSQVGGGSGANVLTF. CDR3 coding DNA: TGTGCCAGCAGCCAAGTAGGTGGAGGCTCTGGGGCCAACGTCCTGACTTTC.